A selection of T cell receptor beta chains follows, all from one sample in a study of monozygotic twins with inflammatory bowel disease. TCRdb reanalyzed the 5' RACE reads, giving one entry per CDR3 protein sequence and no DNA. The sample has under 350,000 distinct CDR3 sequences, and its top ten clones hold 5.6%. The material sequenced was blood. The receptor source for this set is a human donor with ulcerative colitis or Crohn's disease, or a healthy co-twin of an affected twin (not recorded which). Each CDR3 is given with its conserved first and last residue. Each record gives: V gene, J gene, CDR3 protein.

TRBV5-5	TRBJ2-5	CASSLVWGETQYF
TRBV23-1	TRBJ2-7	CASSQSGTGASHFYYEQYF
TRBV7-7	TRBJ2-1	CASSLAGGTSVFF
TRBV27	TRBJ2-1	CASRQGASEQFF
TRBV27	TRBJ2-7	CASSSISRISYEQYF
TRBV7-2	TRBJ1-1	CASRPGFMNTEAFF
TRBV7-2	TRBJ2-7	CASSQTAGIEQYF
TRBV29-1	TRBJ2-3	CSVDRGADTQYF
TRBV20-1	TRBJ2-5	CSLDAMVETQYF
TRBV28	TRBJ2-7	CASTLSPGLQYF
TRBV7-6	TRBJ2-5	CASSLQREETQYF
TRBV20-1	TRBJ1-5	CSAIRGFSSNQPQHF
TRBV3-1	TRBJ2-3	CASSQDNLLDTQYF
TRBV6-1	TRBJ2-1	CASSPGLAEYNEQFF
TRBV4-3	TRBJ1-5	CASSLAGDQPQHF
TRBV6-5	TRBJ2-6	CATRRSGANVLTF
TRBV4-3	TRBJ2-3	CASSQEQGGSTDTQYF
TRBV7-8	TRBJ2-3	CASSTRTGGRSDTQYF
TRBV20-1	TRBJ2-5	CSASRRAQETQYF
TRBV18	TRBJ1-6	CASSPTPFIGGTDNSPLHF
TRBV9	TRBJ2-5	CASSRQAGQETQYF
TRBV3-1	TRBJ2-2	CASSQGLIGELFF